Following are 5 T cell receptor beta chains from one sample sequenced in a study of blood T cell repertoires in COVID-19 (dated by TCRdb to the early 2020s). The library came from the immunoSEQ multiplex PCR assay. Imported from immuneACCESS, the table was reduced by TCRdb to in-frame sequences with V and J called. These copies leave out some clones; in studies compared against another copy, an unresolved V gene accounts for under half, and the cause of the remainder is not known. A total of approximately 100,000 clones appear in this sample, 70% to 85% of them only once. The ten largest clones take up more than 9% of the sample. The sample consisted of peripheral blood. The source of these receptors is a man aged 65 to 85 with acute or convalescent COVID-19.

V and J are TRBV28 and TRBJ2-3; 10 nucleotides align to TRBD2. The CDR3 has 15 amino acids. V dropped 7 bases and J dropped 3; count of bases not matched to a gene: 7. CDR1 is MDHEN and CDR2 is SYDVKM in the germline V gene. CDR3 sequence: CASTGSGRGTDTQYF. DNA of the CDR3: TGTGCCAGCACCGGGAGCGGGAGGGGGACAGATACGCAGTATTTT.

The J gene is TRBJ1-2, the V gene TRBV30; D remains unclear. CDR3 length equals 11 residues. Germline V gene data show CDR1 as GTSNPN and CDR2 as SVGIG (reference sequence). V lost 0 bases, J lost 10 bases, and 9 bases lay in between. CDR3 in amino acids: CAWSVLQDYTF. The CDR3 coding sequence is TGTGCCTGGAGTGTACTTCAGGACTACACCTTC.

This clone occurred once. The chain is built from TRBV30 and TRBJ2-1, with TRBD1 matching over 10 bases. V shed 0 bases and J 7 bases; nucleotides not matched to a gene: 6. In germline, CDR1 is GTSNPN, CDR2 SVGIG (reference sequence). The CDR3 has 15 amino acids. DNA for the CDR3: TGTGCCTGGAGTGTAAGGGACAGGGGTAAGAATGAGCAGTTCTTC. Protein product: CAWSVRDRGKNEQFF.

V and J are TRBV9 and TRBJ1-4; perhaps TRBD1 as D (5 bases). This CDR3 has 15 amino acids. V lost 0 bases to trimming and J lost 7 bases, with 13 bases between them. CDR1 and CDR2 (germline): SGDLS, YYNGEE. The CDR3 coding sequence is TGTGCCAGCAGCGTAGAGGACAAAAAGGGTGAAAAACTGTTTTTT. This translates into CASSVEDKKGEKLFF.

This sequence joins TRBV6-5 and TRBJ2-2, with D possibly matching TRBD1 (6 bases). CDR3 length: 15 amino acids. V lost 4 bases and J lost 3, with 12 bases in between. CDR1 and CDR2 (germline): MNHEY, SVGAGI. The CDR3 sequence: CASSSKDSYTGELFF. Written as DNA, the CDR3 is TGTGCCAGCAGTTCGAAGGACAGTTACACCGGGGAGCTGTTTTTT.